The rows below give T cell receptor beta chains drawn from one sample of a study of blood T cell repertoires in COVID-19. Generated by immunoSEQ multiplex PCR, the TCRdb table keeps only in-frame clones and is missing some. The table shows about 150,000 clones, with around 90% occurring only once. What was sequenced was peripheral blood. These receptors originate from a human donor with COVID-19, enrolled during active disease. The donor label of this sample is uncertain. Each CDR3 is given with its conserved first and last residue.

>15|TRBJ2-7|TRBV18
CASSPLRTALYEQYF
>14|TRBJ2-7|TRBV2
CASSSGQGPYEQYF
>14|TRBJ1-4|TRBV19
CASSRTGPYRKLFF
>16|TRBJ2-1|TRBV7-7
CASSLGGGATYNEQFF
>15|TRBJ2-7|TRBV6-5
CASSYSPRGPYEQYF
>13|TRBJ2-3|TRBV6-5
CASSYLQSDTQYF
>13|TRBJ2-5|TRBV3-1/TRBV3-2
CASSQVTVQTQYF
>15|TRBJ1-5|TRBV6-4
CATGPDRHSNQPQHF
>14|TRBJ2-5|TRBV5-1
CASSWLQRGETQYF
>14|TRBJ2-5|TRBV14
CASSPPSGRETQYF
>14|TRBJ2-3|TRBV3-1/TRBV3-2
CASSPGQGADTQYF
>12|TRBJ1-1|TRBV6-5
CASSSSDRAAFF
>13|TRBJ2-3|TRBV13
CASSPPLTDTQYF
>18|TRBJ1-4|TRBV7-9
CASSRQYRAGTGDEKLFF
>15|TRBJ2-6|TRBV2
CGSGGRSAGANVLTF
>14|TRBJ2-1|TRBV6-5
CASGTRGGYNEQFF
>18|TRBJ1-5|TRBV6-1
CASSDQTGQGLYNQPQHF
>17|TRBJ2-7|TRBV13
CASSLQRGSTQSYEQYF
>16|TRBJ2-2|TRBV11-3
CASSLGGRRDTGELFF
>14|TRBJ2-7|TRBV18
CASSPQGGDYEQYF
>16|TRBJ2-1|TRBV9
CASSDTAGGRGREQFF
>15|TRBJ1-2|TRBV11-3
CASSLPRAGVKGYTF
>14|TRBJ1-2|TRBV2
CASTRERANYGYTF
>15|TRBJ2-5|TRBV3-1/TRBV3-2
CASSPLADHQETQYF
>12|TRBJ1-1|TRBV12-3/TRBV12-4
CASSSMNTEAFF
>12|TRBJ1-2|TRBV10-3
CAISGEVQGYTF
>13|TRBJ1-2|TRBV10-1
CASSWDRDYGYTF
>12|TRBJ1-1|TRBV6-5
CASTGANTEAFF
>15|TRBJ1-2|TRBV29-1
CSVHTGGAFNYGYTF
>16|TRBJ2-1|TRBV11-3
CASSLAGGLSYNEQFF
>13|TRBJ1-2|TRBV19
CASSPGGSYGYTF
>12|TRBJ1-1|TRBV19
CASTTGNTEAFF
>14|TRBJ2-7|TRBV5-1
CASRTGTGLHEQYF
>15|TRBJ2-5|TRBV10-1
CASSESGHNQETQYF
>14|TRBJ1-4|TRBV7-3
CASSPSGQGEKLFF